This TCR beta chain stems from a study of blood T cell repertoires in COVID-19. Study-level information: The samples span acute and convalescent COVID-19 from the United States, Italy and Spain. In each case, the material was cDNA or gDNA derived from T cells, B-cell-depleted T cells, or PBMCs.

Enrolment of Seattle patients took place during active infection, and they were followed longitudinally. Per germline, CDR1 SGHRS and CDR2 YFSETQ. CDR3 size: 17 residues. Losses at the gene ends were 0 bases for V and 0 bases for J; bases not matched to a gene: 2. Original processing methods: Researchers report that nucleated cell counts were estimated from reference gene primer amplification. The data were produced by immunoSEQ multiplex PCR, yet TCRdb's version contains in-frame clones alone and is incomplete. Clonal size and the V and J genes are those of that table, whereas D and trimming came from the DNA. Here the sample spans about 170,000 clones, around 85% being singletons.

The chain has TRBV5-1 and TRBJ2-3, with TRBD2 identical over 12 bases. Source material: peripheral blood. The TCR sequence derives from an elderly man with COVID-19, enrolled during active disease. The DNA of the CDR3 is TGCGCCAGCAGCTTGGGACTAGCGGGGGCTAGCACAGATACGCAGTATTTT. Its translation: CASSLGLAGASTDTQYF.